Following are 14 T cell receptor beta chains from one sample sequenced in a study of blood T cell repertoires in COVID-19. TCRdb's table, derived via immunoSEQ multiplex PCR, lists solely in-frame clones and lacks some. The sample includes 240,000 or so clones, over 75% of them seen just once. The specimen sequenced was peripheral blood. The origin of the receptors is a young man who had recovered from COVID-19.

V and J are TRBV19 and TRBJ2-2; 9 nucleotides align to TRBD2. The V segment lost 5 bases and the J segment 7 bases; nucleotides outside the gene matches: 11. CDR3 length equals 16 residues. In germline, CDR1 is LNHDA, CDR2 SQIVND (reference sequence). The DNA of the CDR3 is TGTGCCAGTAGTCCCCCCGGGACTAGCCCCTACGGGGAGCTGTTTTTT. It codes for CASSPPGTSPYGELFF.

This clone was found once. The chain employs TRBV3-1 (or the pseudogene TRBV3-2) and TRBJ2-5, with D perhaps matching TRBD2 (6 bases). The CDR3 is 13 residues long. The V end lost 3 bases, the J end lost 9 bases, and 14 bases lay between the germline ends. The germline V gene has CDR1 LGHDT and CDR2 YNNKEL (reference sequence). For the CDR3, the DNA is TGTGCCAGCAGCCACCGCGGGGCAAGGGCCCAGTACTTC. It codes for CASSHRGARAQYF.

The J gene is TRBJ2-7, the V gene TRBV6-5, with D possibly being TRBD1 (6 bases). The CDR3 is 14 amino acids. Germline V gives CDR1 MNHEY, CDR2 SVGAGI. Trimming took off 10 bases at V and 2 bases at J, with 18 bases between the two ends. The CDR3 DNA reads TGTGCCACCCGAGGGGGATATAGTCCCTACGAGCAGTACGTC. This translates into CATRGGYSPYEQYV.

CDR3 protein: CASSGRLEQYF. DNA for the CDR3: TGTGCCAGCAGTGGACGACTGGAGCAGTACTTC. This sequence joins TRBV2 and TRBJ2-7; D gene ambiguous. The germline CDR1 and CDR2 sequences are SNHLY and FYNNEI. V lost 4 bases and J lost 7, with 8 bases in between. This CDR3 spans 11 amino acids.

Points on this clone: The sample holds other DNA sequences that translate to the same CDR3. The J gene is TRBJ2-1, the V gene TRBV20-1; weak D call: TRBD2 (6 bases). Germline CDR1 is DFQATT and CDR2 is SNEGSKA (reference sequence). CDR3 length: 13 amino acids. V lost 3 bases and J lost 5, with 11 bases in between. CDR3 sequence (DNA): TGCAGTGCTAGTCAGGGAGGAAACAATGAGCAGTTCTTC. It is translated as CSASQGGNNEQFF.

The V call is TRBV19, the J call TRBJ1-5; 7 positions agree with TRBD1. Trimming at V came to 5 bases and at J to 6 bases, leaving 7 bases not matched to a gene. The CDR3 extends over 14 amino acids. Germline V lookup: CDR1 LNHDA, CDR2 SQIVND (reference sequence). The CDR3 nucleotides read TGTGCCAGTAGTTCCGACAGGGCGGTTCAGCCCCAGCATTTT. Protein product: CASSSDRAVQPQHF.

The chain recombines TRBV6-5 with TRBJ1-2; 7 bases agree with TRBD1. Germline V gene data show CDR1 as MNHEY and CDR2 as SVGAGI. This CDR3 comprises 14 residues. Trimming removed 7 bases from V and 2 bases from J; junction bases left unmatched: 7. This chain's CDR3 is CASKRTGPNYGYTF. The CDR3, as DNA: TGTGCCAGCAAACGGACAGGCCCGAACTATGGCTACACCTTC.

V usage is TRBV18 and J usage is TRBJ2-5, with TRBD1 matching 9 bases. Germline-derived CDR1 and CDR2 are KGHSH and LQKENI. This CDR3 has 15 residues. The ends lost 3 bases at V and 4 bases at J; junction bases unmatched: 6. The DNA of the CDR3 is TGTGCCAGCTCACCGGACAGGGGCGTCTCAGAGACCCAGTACTTC. Its translation is CASSPDRGVSETQYF.

The chain links TRBV28 to TRBJ2-5; TRBD1 matches at 11 bases. Germline values: CDR1 MDHEN, CDR2 SYDVKM. The ends lost 5 bases at V and 5 bases at J; junction bases unmatched: 4. The CDR3 contains 14 residues. CDR3 sequence (DNA): TGTGCCAGCAGTAAGGGACAGGGGGTCGAGACCCAGTACTTC. This translates into CASSKGQGVETQYF.

This rearrangement joins TRBV4-1 to TRBJ1-2; no reliable D call. Germline V gene lookup returns CDR1 MGHRA and CDR2 YSYEKL. The CDR3 totals 14 residues. V was shortened by 1 base and J by 6 bases, with 12 bases between the two germline ends. The CDR3 nucleotides read TGCGCCAGCAGCCAAGTTGGAGAATTTCATGGCTACACCTTC. Its protein is CASSQVGEFHGYTF.

This chain joins TRBV11-3 and TRBJ2-1, with 7 bases that match TRBD1. The V gene end was trimmed by 5 bases and the J gene end by 0 bases; junction bases not matched to a gene: 4. This CDR3 has 15 amino acids. Germline lookup yields CDR1 SGHNT and CDR2 YENEEA. CDR3 nucleotides: TGTGCCAGCAGCCGAACAGGGGACTCCTACAATGAGCAGTTCTTC. Protein sequence: CASSRTGDSYNEQFF.

This clone was detected once. The chain combines TRBV9 with TRBJ2-3; 8 bases are shared with TRBD2. V lost 3 bases, J lost 0 bases, and 21 bases stayed unmatched. Germline CDR1 SGDLS, CDR2 YYNGEE. The CDR3 spans 21 residues. The CDR3 loop reads CASSAEGGTGTRAFSTDTQYF. The CDR3 bases are TGTGCCAGCAGCGCGGAGGGGGGAACCGGGACTAGAGCCTTTAGCACAGATACGCAGTATTTT. The whole variable domain, remainder taken from reference TRBV9 and TRBJ2-3, is DSGVTQTPKHLITATGQRVTLRCSPRSGDLSVYWYQQSLDQGLQFLIQYYNGEERAKGNILERFSAQQFPDLHSELNLSSLELGDSALYFCASSAEGGTGTRAFSTDTQYFGPGTRLTVL.

This chain connects TRBV7-8 to TRBJ1-2, with D hard to call. V lost 5 bases to trimming and J lost 6 bases, with 16 bases between them. CDR1 is SGHVS, CDR2 FQNEAQ, per germline. This CDR3 is 14 amino acids long. The CDR3 DNA reads TGTGCCAGCAGCCTAAGCAGGCTAATGGATGGCTACACCTTC. Its protein is CASSLSRLMDGYTF.

The V call is TRBV11-3, the J call TRBJ2-5; D is ambiguous. Trimming took 5 bases from V and 5 from J, leaving 15 bases between them. The CDR3 is 14 amino acids. Germline CDR1 and CDR2: SGHNT and YENEEA. The DNA of the CDR3 is TGTGCCAGCAGCCCTCCCGCGGCCCCTGAGACCCAGTACTTC. It encodes CASSPPAAPETQYF.